Below, 9 T cell receptor beta chains from the same sample are listed, as sequenced in a study of control samples from healthy donors and cancer patients. Generated by immunoSEQ multiplex PCR, the TCRdb table keeps only in-frame clones and is missing some. The table records over 75,000 clones, about nine tenths of them present only once. Sequencing input: blood. The source of these receptors is a man aged 25 to 45 in good health.

V gene TRBV11-2 combines with J gene TRBJ2-1; 7 bases line up with TRBD1. V lost 4 bases to trimming and J lost 12 bases; unmatched junction nucleotides: 6. The CDR3 is made up of 12 amino acids. Germline V gives CDR1 SGHAT, CDR2 FQNNGV. Here the CDR3 DNA reads TGTGCCAGCAGCTCGAGACAGGGTCGGCAGTTCTTC. Translation: CASSSRQGRQFF. Full variable domain (remainder filled in from reference TRBV11-2 and TRBJ2-1): EAGVAQSPRYKIIEKRQSVAFWCNPISGHATLYWYQQILGQGPKLLIQFQNNGVVDDSQLPKDRFSAERLKGVDSTLKIQPAKLEDSAVYLCASSSRQGRQFFGPGTRLTVL.

The rearrangement links TRBV11-2 to TRBJ2-1, with D perhaps being TRBD1 or TRBD2 (5 bases each). Trimming took off 4 bases at V and 4 bases at J, with 17 bases between the two ends. There are 16 residues in the CDR3. The germline V gene encodes CDR1 SGHAT and CDR2 FQNNGV. The CDR3 nucleotides read TGTGCCAGCAGCTATAACCGGGACCACAGATACAATGAGCAGTTCTTC. Its protein is CASSYNRDHRYNEQFF.

This chain links TRBV2 with TRBJ1-4; 8 bases fit TRBD1. Looked up from germline, CDR1 is SNHLY and CDR2 is FYNNEI. V shed 3 bases and J 1 base; nucleotides not matched to a gene: 1. The CDR3 has 15 residues. For the CDR3, the DNA is TGTGCCAGCAGTGACAGGGGGCGAACTAATGAAAAACTGTTTTTT. It translates to CASSDRGRTNEKLFF.

The chain is built from TRBV7-2 and TRBJ1-5; D is ambiguous. CDR3 length equals 14 residues. Trimming took off 5 bases at V and 1 base at J, with 9 bases between the two ends. Germline CDR1 is SGHTA and CDR2 is FQGNSA. The CDR3 nucleotides read TGTGCCAGCAGCCCAGTTTCGAGCAATCAGCCCCAGCATTTT. Encoded protein: CASSPVSSNQPQHF.

The gene calls are TRBV7-9 and TRBJ1-1; D may be TRBD1 (5 bases). V lost 0 bases to trimming and J lost 1 base, with 6 bases between them. The CDR3 is 14 amino acids. Germline V CDR1 and CDR2: SEHNR, FQNEAQ (reference sequence). For the CDR3, the DNA is TGTGCCAGCAGCTTAGCAGGGGCGAACACTGAAGCTTTCTTT. Protein product: CASSLAGANTEAFF.

The V and J genes are TRBV30 and TRBJ1-2; no firm D call. CDR3 length: 13 residues. Germline lookup yields CDR1 GTSNPN and CDR2 SVGIG (reference sequence). CDR3 bases: TGTGCTGTAGACCTCCACGGCAACTATGGCTACACCTTC. It codes for CAVDLHGNYGYTF.

This sequence joins TRBV7-2 and TRBJ1-4, with D perhaps TRBD1 (5 bases). The CDR3 is made up of 15 amino acids. The germline CDR1 and CDR2 sequences are SGHTA and FQGNSA. Between the trimmed V and J ends, which lost 1 base and 4 bases, there was a span of 10 bases. CDR3 amino acids: CASSLDLGRNEKLFF. Written as DNA, the CDR3 is TGTGCCAGCAGCTTAGATTTGGGACGTAATGAAAAACTGTTTTTT.

This chain uses TRBV19 with TRBJ2-1; 7 bases match TRBD2. The germline CDR1 and CDR2 sequences are LNHDA and SQIVND (reference sequence). This CDR3 contains 15 residues. V lost 4 bases to trimming and J lost 0 bases; unmatched junction nucleotides: 3. The CDR3 protein is CASSRSGTSYNEQFF. CDR3 in DNA: TGTGCCAGTAGTAGGAGCGGGACCTCCTACAATGAGCAGTTCTTC.

V usage is TRBV6-9 and J usage is TRBJ2-2; 8 nucleotides match TRBD2. V shed 7 bases, J shed 4 bases, and the junction held 8 bases outside the gene matches. This CDR3 is 15 amino acids long. Germline V lookup: CDR1 MNHGY, CDR2 SVAAGI. In nucleotides, the CDR3 is TGTGCCAGCAAAACGGGGGGGCTTTCCACCGGGGAGCTGTTTTTT. It codes for CASKTGGLSTGELFF.